This record concerns one T cell receptor beta chain sequence. These data belong to a study of blood T cell repertoires in COVID-19. Study-wide background: The samples span acute and convalescent COVID-19 from the United States, Italy and Spain. PBMCs, B-cell-depleted T cells, or T cells were the source of the cDNA or gDNA that made up the material.

This CDR3 is built from 17 residues. V was clipped by 3 bases and J by 2 bases, with 14 bases between them. CDR1 and CDR2 from the germline V gene are KGHSH and LQKENI. How the authors handled the data: Estimation of nucleated cell counts relied on the amplification of reference gene primers. Profiling relied on immunoSEQ multiplex PCR, and the TCRdb table lists in-frame clones only, not all of them. Clonal size and the V and J genes are those of that table, whereas D and trimming came from the DNA. The sample consists of roughly 40,000 clones, around four fifths of them appearing once. What was sequenced was peripheral blood. The sequence was obtained from a woman of 80 years or more with active or convalescent COVID-19. The chain recombines TRBV18 with TRBJ2-6, with a tentative D call TRBD2 (7 bases). CDR3 nucleotide sequence: TGTGCCAGCTCACCGGGGGCGGGAGTTGCTGGGGCCAACGTCCTGACTTTC. This translates into CASSPGAGVAGANVLTF.